Each of the 18 T cell receptor beta chains below was sequenced from the same sample in a study of T cell responses to AZD1222 COVID-19 vaccine. Profiling relied on immunoSEQ multiplex PCR, and the TCRdb table lists in-frame clones only, not all of them. The repertoire holds about 180,000 clones, with around 89% as singletons. This sample comprised peripheral blood, obtained 28 days after the second AZD1222 dose. Receptors were obtained from an adult who received the AZD1222 COVID-19 vaccine.

The chain has TRBV4-2 and TRBJ1-2; 8 nucleotides match TRBD1. V lost 0 bases, J lost 2 bases, and 5 bases stayed unmatched. CDR1 is LGHNA, CDR2 YNFKEQ, per germline. The CDR3 is 16 residues long. The CDR3 loop reads CASSQDDPGGNYGYTF. In DNA, the CDR3 is TGTGCCAGCAGCCAAGATGATCCAGGGGGCAACTATGGCTACACCTTC.

This chain links TRBV28 with TRBJ2-1, with D perhaps TRBD1 (6 bases). Between the trimmed V and J ends, which lost 6 bases and 10 bases, there was a span of 16 bases. CDR3 length equals 13 residues. Germline V gives CDR1 MDHEN, CDR2 SYDVKM. The DNA of the CDR3 is TGTGCCAGCAGGGGCAGGGGATTAGGGGAGCAGTTCTTC. Encoded protein: CASRGRGLGEQFF.

The V gene is TRBV7-9, the J gene TRBJ2-3, with 10 bases aligning to TRBD2. The V gene's germline CDR1 is SEHNR and CDR2 FQNEAQ (reference sequence). Trimming removed 5 bases from V and 1 base from J; junction bases left unmatched: 3. The CDR3 loop spans 15 amino acids. This CDR3 is CASSTGTSGTDTQYF. In DNA form, the CDR3 reads TGTGCCAGCAGCACCGGGACTAGCGGCACAGATACGCAGTATTTT.

This chain joins TRBV9 and TRBJ2-7; D unclear. CDR3 length: 15 amino acids. CDR1 is SGDLS and CDR2 is YYNGEE in the germline V gene. Trimming left V 0 bases short and J 0 bases short, with 10 bases between. The CDR3 loop reads CASSVAGVGSYEQYF. CDR3 DNA: TGTGCCAGCAGCGTAGCTGGGGTCGGCTCCTACGAGCAGTACTTC.

The gene calls are TRBV6-2 or TRBV6-3 and TRBJ2-3; TRBD1 matches 10 bases. The V segment lost 2 bases and the J segment 5 bases; nucleotides outside the gene matches: 4. Germline assignment: CDR1 MNHEY and CDR2 SVGEGT. This CDR3 has 15 residues. The CDR3: CASSYTGTGEDTQYF. In nucleotides, the CDR3 is TGTGCCAGCAGTTACACGGGGACAGGGGAAGATACGCAGTATTTT.

The chain carries TRBV27 and TRBJ1-5; a weak D match, TRBD1 (5 bases). Germline CDR1 reads MNHEY; CDR2 reads SMNVEV (reference sequence). V was shortened by 9 bases and J by 4 bases, with 25 bases between the two germline ends. The CDR3 contains 17 residues. The CDR3 loop is CASDPGTHYRRNQPQHF. CDR3 DNA: TGTGCCAGTGACCCCGGGACCCACTATAGGAGAAATCAGCCCCAGCATTTT.

The genes are TRBV3-1 (or the pseudogene TRBV3-2) and TRBJ2-3; the D gene is possibly TRBD1 (8 bases). The CDR3 sequence is 17 residues long. Germline V gene sequence: CDR1 LGHDT, CDR2 YNNKEL (reference sequence). V lost 5 bases to trimming and J lost 3 bases, with 21 bases between them. CDR3 sequence: CASSGQGGNWGTDTQYF. The CDR3 bases are TGTGCCAGCAGCGGACAGGGAGGGAATTGGGGTACAGATACGCAGTATTTT.

This clone was counted a single time. The rearrangement links TRBV7-3 to TRBJ2-1; D gene ambiguous. V lost 1 base to trimming and J lost 5 bases, with 3 bases between them. The germline gives CDR1 SGHTA, CDR2 FQGTGA. This CDR3 contains 12 residues. The CDR3: CASSLSDNEQFF. As DNA, the CDR3 is TGTGCCAGCAGCTTAAGCGACAATGAGCAGTTCTTC.

This rearrangement joins TRBV6-2 or TRBV6-3 to TRBJ2-1; 13 bases align to TRBD2. The J segment lost 5 bases and the V segment lost 3 bases, leaving 16 bases of the junction unmatched. The CDR3 runs 20 residues. Germline V lookup: CDR1 MNHEY, CDR2 SVGEGT. CDR3 in amino acids: CASSYIFGTSGANENNEQFF. In DNA, the CDR3 is TGTGCCAGCAGTTATATTTTTGGGACTAGCGGGGCTAACGAAAACAATGAGCAGTTCTTC.

This CDR3 reads CASSQVQGAGTEAFF. The CDR3 nucleotides are TGCGCCAGCAGCCAAGTGCAGGGGGCGGGTACTGAAGCTTTCTTT. The chain carries TRBV4-1 and TRBJ1-1, with TRBD1 matching over 8 bases. J lost 5 bases, V lost 1 base, and 6 bases had no gene match. Germline V gene lookup returns CDR1 MGHRA and CDR2 YSYEKL. CDR3 size: 15 residues.

This clone was seen once. The chain carries TRBV3-1 (or the pseudogene TRBV3-2) and TRBJ2-7; D is ambiguous. Between the trimmed V and J ends, which lost 3 bases and 6 bases, there was a span of 9 bases. This CDR3 region has 12 residues. Per germline, CDR1 LGHDT and CDR2 YNNKEL (reference sequence). In nucleotides, the CDR3 is TGTGCCAGCAGCCAGTCAGACGGCGAGCAGTACTTC. Amino acids: CASSQSDGEQYF.

The CDR3 sequence: CASSQDPRPPGLGTDTQYF. CDR3 in DNA: TGCGCCAGCAGCCAAGATCCTAGACCCCCAGGCCTAGGCACAGATACGCAGTATTTT. The chain recombines TRBV4-3 with TRBJ2-3; D unresolved. This CDR3 has 19 residues. Germline CDR1 is LGHNA and CDR2 is YSLEER. With 0 bases removed from V and 1 base from J, the gap between germline ends came to 20 bases.

The chain combines TRBV13 with TRBJ1-5; perhaps TRBD1 as D (5 bases). The CDR3 has 17 residues. Germline lookup yields CDR1 PRHDT and CDR2 FYEKMQ (reference sequence). Trimming shortened V by 3 bases and J by 2 bases, and 17 bases separated the two germline ends. The CDR3 DNA follows: TGTGCCAGCAGCTTCCGTGTTGGGGGTGTAGGCAATCAGCCCCAGCATTTT. It codes for CASSFRVGGVGNQPQHF.

J is TRBJ2-2 and V is TRBV11-1; D gene ambiguous. The CDR3 runs 15 residues. From germline, CDR1 is SGHAT and CDR2 FQDESV (reference sequence). V was clipped by 2 bases and J by 1 base, with 8 bases between them. The DNA of the CDR3 is TGTGCCAGCAGCTTATCGGTCCTGAACACCGGGGAGCTGTTTTTT. Translation gives CASSLSVLNTGELFF.

The V call is TRBV28, the J call TRBJ2-7, with no clear D. CDR3 size: 13 residues. The germline gives CDR1 MDHEN, CDR2 SYDVKM. With 5 bases removed from V and 0 bases from J, the gap between germline ends came to 8 bases. The CDR3: CASSQTVSYEQYF. The CDR3 DNA is TGTGCCAGCAGTCAAACAGTCTCCTACGAGCAGTACTTC.

This rearrangement joins TRBV27 to TRBJ1-4; tentatively, D is TRBD1 (6 bases). Germline V gene data show CDR1 as MNHEY and CDR2 as SMNVEV (reference sequence). CDR3 size: 14 residues. The V gene lost 4 bases and the J gene lost 7 bases, with 13 bases spanning the gap. The CDR3 DNA follows: TGTGCCAGCAGTTACACAGGGATTGGTGAAAAACTGTTTTTT. Its protein product is CASSYTGIGEKLFF.

The chain recombines TRBV7-2 with TRBJ2-1; 10 bases match TRBD1. The CDR3 totals 15 residues. Germline V gene data show CDR1 as SGHTA and CDR2 as FQGNSA. V lost 5 bases to trimming and J lost 4 bases; unmatched junction nucleotides: 5. DNA for the CDR3: TGTGCCAGCAGCCTAGGACAGGGGGGGTACAATGAGCAGTTCTTC. Protein: CASSLGQGGYNEQFF. The full variable domain, in which reference TRBV7-2 and TRBJ2-1 provide the parts outside the CDR3, is GAGVSQSPSNKVTEKGKDVELRCDPISGHTALYWYRQSLGQGLEFLIYFQGNSAPDKSGLPSDRFSAERTGGSVSTLTIQRTQQEDSAVYLCASSLGQGGYNEQFFGPGTRLTVL.

This clone was detected a few times. The CDR3 is CASIQQGHTEAFF. The DNA of the CDR3 is TGTGCCAGCATTCAACAGGGGCACACTGAAGCTTTCTTT. This sequence joins TRBV6-5 and TRBJ1-1; 7 bases map to TRBD1. Germline loops: CDR1 MNHEY, CDR2 SVGAGI. V shed 7 bases and J 3 bases; nucleotides not matched to a gene: 5. This CDR3 has 13 amino acids.